The next 22 T cell receptor beta chains were all read from a single sample in a study of blood T cell repertoires in COVID-19. Only in-frame clones appear in the TCRdb table, and some are missing; sequencing was by immunoSEQ multiplex PCR. Of about 140,000 clones in the sample, 80% to 85% were seen once. The sequencing input was peripheral blood. Source of these receptors: a woman in her sixties with acute or convalescent COVID-19.

The gene calls are TRBV29-1 and TRBJ2-3; 7 bases line up with TRBD2. V was pared by 3 bases and J by 5 bases, with 2 bases of the junction left unmatched. This CDR3 is built from 12 residues. Germline CDR1 reads SQVTM; CDR2 reads ANQGSEA. CDR3 amino acids: CSVEPGGDTQYF. CDR3 coding DNA: TGCAGCGTTGAGCCGGGGGGAGATACGCAGTATTTT.

The gene calls are TRBV2 and TRBJ1-1; a possible D gene is TRBD1 (6 bases). The V gene lost 11 bases and the J gene lost 0 bases, with 10 bases spanning the gap. From germline, CDR1 is SNHLY and CDR2 FYNNEI. The CDR3 length is 12 residues. The CDR3 nucleotides read TGTGCCTCCCAGGGGATGAACACTGAAGCTTTCTTT. Protein sequence: CASQGMNTEAFF.

The chain links TRBV19 to TRBJ1-1; no firm D call. CDR1 LNHDA and CDR2 SQIVND come from the germline V gene (reference sequence). This CDR3 region has 17 residues. Trimming pared 9 bases from V and 0 bases from J, leaving 23 bases between. The CDR3 DNA follows: TGTGCCAGCCGAGCCCCCGGGCCCGGAGGGTTGAACACTGAAGCTTTCTTT. Protein: CASRAPGPGGLNTEAFF.

This chain joins TRBV3-1 (or the pseudogene TRBV3-2) and TRBJ2-7, with 7 positions matching TRBD1. The CDR3 sequence is 18 residues long. V was clipped by 4 bases and J by 0 bases; unmatched bases: 15. Germline V gives CDR1 LGHDT, CDR2 YNNKEL (reference sequence). CDR3 sequence reads: CASSPHAPWDSISYEQYF. CDR3 coding DNA: TGTGCCAGCAGCCCACATGCCCCGTGGGACAGTATCTCCTACGAGCAGTACTTC.

The genes are TRBV7-3 and TRBJ2-3; the D gene is possibly TRBD2 (6 bases). V was shortened by 2 bases and J by 0 bases, with 18 bases between the two germline ends. CDR1 is SGHTA and CDR2 is FQGTGA in the germline V gene. The CDR3 covers 18 residues. The CDR3 is CASSLGRDIETSTDTQYF. The CDR3 DNA reads as TGTGCCAGCAGCTTAGGGCGGGATATCGAAACTAGCACAGATACGCAGTATTTT.

The rearrangement uses TRBV12-3 or TRBV12-4 and TRBJ2-3; TRBD1 might be the D (6 bases). V was clipped by 5 bases and J by 2 bases, with 8 bases between them. The length of the CDR3 is 13 residues. This chain's CDR3 is CASSRTATDTQYF. CDR3 coding DNA: TGTGCCAGCAGTCGGACAGCCACAGATACGCAGTATTTT.

The chain uses TRBV28 and TRBJ1-2; TRBD1 agrees at 8 bases. Germline trimming cut 4 bases from V and 5 bases from J; bases unmatched to any gene: 12. Looked up from germline, CDR1 is MDHEN and CDR2 is SYDVKM. There are 16 residues in the CDR3. CDR3 sequence reads: CASSSPQGGSYYGYTF. Here the CDR3 DNA reads TGTGCCAGCAGTTCCCCACAGGGGGGTTCCTATTATGGCTACACCTTC.

The count of this clone is one. The V gene is TRBV19, the J gene TRBJ2-1; D gene unclear. Trimming removed 5 bases from V and 0 bases from J, with 11 bases in between. The CDR3 is 15 residues long. Germline V gene sequence: CDR1 LNHDA, CDR2 SQIVND (reference sequence). CDR3: CASSLWYNSYNEQFF. CDR3 in DNA: TGTGCCAGTAGTCTCTGGTACAACTCCTACAATGAGCAGTTCTTC.

This clone was found once. The rearrangement uses TRBV7-2 and TRBJ1-2; TRBD1 might be the D (6 bases). V was pared by 5 bases and J by 7 bases, with 11 bases between. The CDR3 has 12 amino acids. Germline values: CDR1 SGHTA, CDR2 FQGNSA. CDR3 DNA: TGTGCCAGCAGCGTGCAGGGGTCTGGCTACACCTTC. It encodes CASSVQGSGYTF. Full variable domain (remainder filled in from reference TRBV7-2 and TRBJ1-2): GAGVSQSPSNKVTEKGKDVELRCDPISGHTALYWYRQSLGQGLEFLIYFQGNSAPDKSGLPSDRFSAERTGGSVSTLTIQRTQQEDSAVYLCASSVQGSGYTFGSGTRLTVV.

This sequence joins TRBV24-1 and TRBJ1-4, with a possible D match to TRBD1 (5 bases). With 0 bases removed from V and 11 bases from J, the gap between germline ends came to 9 bases. Germline V gene lookup returns CDR1 KGHDR and CDR2 SFDVKD. This CDR3 contains 13 residues. The CDR3 sequence is CATSDLQGSKLFF. For the CDR3, the DNA is TGTGCCACCAGTGATTTGCAGGGTTCGAAACTGTTTTTT.

This clone was seen only a few times. The chain joins TRBV5-4 to TRBJ1-6; perhaps TRBD1 as D (5 bases). The V gene's germline CDR1 is SGHNT and CDR2 YYREEE (reference sequence). Trimming left V 4 bases short and J 8 bases short, with 7 bases between. This CDR3 contains 12 residues. The CDR3 reads CASSVQDSPLHF. As DNA, the CDR3 is TGTGCCAGCAGCGTACAGGATTCACCCCTCCACTTT.

The chain employs TRBV24-1 and TRBJ1-5; 7 nucleotides match TRBD1. CDR3 size: 14 residues. The V segment lost 0 bases and the J segment 7 bases; nucleotides outside the gene matches: 2. Germline V gene lookup returns CDR1 KGHDR and CDR2 SFDVKD. The CDR3 spells CATSDLGTEQPQHF. In DNA, the CDR3 is TGTGCCACCAGTGATTTGGGGACAGAACAGCCCCAGCATTTT.

The rearrangement joins TRBV20-1 to TRBJ2-7; D might be TRBD2 (6 bases). The germline gives CDR1 DFQATT, CDR2 SNEGSKA (reference sequence). Trimming removed 3 bases at V and 4 bases at J, with 19 bases between. The length of the CDR3 is 15 residues. The CDR3 DNA reads TGCAGTGCTAGTTCTGGGGAGGCCGAGGGGTACGAGCAGTACTTC. The encoded protein is CSASSGEAEGYEQYF.

The chain links TRBV10-3 to TRBJ2-7, with D maybe TRBD2 (6 bases). Trimming stripped 3 bases from V and 6 bases from J, with 24 bases between. CDR1 is ENHRY, CDR2 SYGVKD, per germline. The length of the CDR3 is 17 residues. CDR3 sequence: CAISEPQLAEEVGEQYF. CDR3 DNA: TGTGCCATCAGTGAACCCCAACTAGCTGAGGAAGTGGGCGAGCAGTACTTC.

The V gene is TRBV6-1, the J gene TRBJ2-1, with unresolved D. The CDR3 covers 13 residues. V was pared by 2 bases and J by 9 bases, with 11 bases between. From germline, CDR1 is MNHNS and CDR2 SASEGT. DNA for the CDR3: TGTGCCAGCAGTGAATCCCGTTATTTTGAGCAGTTCTTC. Residues: CASSESRYFEQFF.

The rearrangement joins TRBV6-5 to TRBJ1-1; D gene uncertain. Per germline, CDR1 MNHEY and CDR2 SVGAGI. Trimming removed 6 bases at V and 3 bases at J, with 17 bases between. The CDR3 loop spans 15 amino acids. The CDR3 spells CASRPPSRYYTEAFF. CDR3 nucleotide sequence: TGTGCCAGCAGACCCCCAAGCAGGTATTACACTGAAGCTTTCTTT.

As DNA, the CDR3 is TGTGCCAGCAAAGACTTACTGGAACGGGCTTTCTTT. Encoded protein: CASKDLLERAFF. The chain links TRBV6-5 to TRBJ1-1; D unresolved. This CDR3 is 12 amino acids long. Trimming pared 7 bases from V and 11 bases from J, leaving 17 bases between. Germline CDR1 and CDR2: MNHEY and SVGAGI.

The rearrangement links TRBV6-5 to TRBJ1-6; tentatively, D is TRBD1 (5 bases). With 5 bases removed from V and 10 bases from J, the gap between germline ends came to 9 bases. This CDR3 comprises 12 residues. Germline V gene lookup returns CDR1 MNHEY and CDR2 SVGAGI. This CDR3 reads CASSLGGSPLHF. CDR3 DNA sequence: TGTGCCAGCAGTCTGGGGGGATCACCCCTCCACTTT.

The genes are TRBV19 and TRBJ1-5; D is unclear. V gave up 5 bases and J gave up 8 bases, with 13 bases separating them. Germline V gene lookup returns CDR1 LNHDA and CDR2 SQIVND (reference sequence). The CDR3 spans 13 residues. CDR3 residues: CASSPGHGEPQHF. The CDR3, as DNA: TGTGCCAGTAGTCCGGGTCACGGGGAGCCCCAGCATTTT.

The gene calls are TRBV28 and TRBJ2-1; 11 nucleotides agree with TRBD2. The V gene end was trimmed by 6 bases and the J gene end by 0 bases; junction bases not matched to a gene: 13. Germline values: CDR1 MDHEN, CDR2 SYDVKM. This CDR3 comprises 19 residues. Here the CDR3 reads CASSRRTSGRPSSYNEQFF. CDR3 in DNA: TGTGCCAGCAGCCGGAGGACTAGCGGGCGCCCGAGCTCCTACAATGAGCAGTTCTTC.

This clone is a singleton in its sample. The CDR3 region is CASSYQQTGYEQYF. CDR3 DNA: TGTGCCAGCAGTTACCAACAGACAGGTTACGAGCAGTACTTC. This rearrangement joins TRBV6-6 to TRBJ2-7, with D perhaps TRBD1 (6 bases). With 2 bases removed from V and 4 bases from J, the gap between germline ends came to 12 bases. This CDR3 region has 14 residues. CDR1 is MNHNY, CDR2 SVGAGI, per germline (reference sequence).

The rearrangement joins TRBV30 to TRBJ2-5; D is ambiguous. V dropped 0 bases and J dropped 9 bases, with 14 bases sitting between them. The CDR3 is 13 amino acids. Germline V CDR1 and CDR2: GTSNPN, SVGIG (reference sequence). The CDR3, as DNA: TGTGCCTGGAGTGTAAAAGCCCCGGCGGCCCAGTACTTC. Its protein product is CAWSVKAPAAQYF.